These 6 T cell receptor beta chains originate from one sample sequenced in a study of hypomethylating agent response in myelodysplastic syndrome. Generated by immunoSEQ multiplex PCR, the TCRdb table keeps only in-frame clones and is missing some. Here the sample spans thousands of clones, approximately 86% being singletons. The sequencing used bone marrow, collected before or after starting hypomethylating agent treatment for myelodysplastic syndrome (not recorded which). The origin of the receptors is a human donor with myelodysplastic syndrome.

V and J are TRBV5-4 and TRBJ2-3; D uncertain. CDR3 size: 15 residues. Trimming stripped 0 bases from V and 0 bases from J, with 8 bases between. Germline CDR1 is SGHNT and CDR2 is YYREEE (reference sequence). The CDR3 sequence is CASSLDVGSTDTQYF. The DNA for the CDR3 is TGTGCCAGCAGCTTGGACGTAGGTAGCACAGATACGCAGTATTTT.

This sequence joins TRBV2 and TRBJ2-1; no reliable D call. The CDR3 runs 14 residues. Trimming pared 6 bases from V and 7 bases from J, leaving 16 bases between. Germline lookup yields CDR1 SNHLY and CDR2 FYNNEI. Here the CDR3 reads CASSREVMGNEQFF. The CDR3 nucleotides are TGTGCCAGCAGCCGCGAGGTTATGGGGAATGAGCAGTTCTTC.

A few counts support this clone. J is TRBJ2-1 and V is TRBV9, with 12 nucleotides matching TRBD2. The CDR3 spans 14 residues. Germline loops: CDR1 SGDLS, CDR2 YYNGEE. V lost 5 bases to trimming and J lost 6 bases; unmatched junction nucleotides: 3. The CDR3, as DNA: TGTGCCAGCAGTCCACTAGCGGGAGGCAATGAGCAGTTCTTC. As protein: CASSPLAGGNEQFF.

As DNA, the CDR3 is TGCGCCAGCAGCCAAGGAGGGGGAAGGTACTATGGCTACACCTTC. This translates into CASSQGGGRYYGYTF. This chain uses TRBV4-1 with TRBJ1-2; TRBD1 might be the D (6 bases). Germline V CDR1 and CDR2: MGHRA, YSYEKL. The CDR3 has 15 amino acids. Trimming stripped 1 base from V and 3 bases from J, with 12 bases between.

For the CDR3, the DNA is TGTGCCAGCAGTCGATCGAACACTGAAGCTTTCTTT. Protein: CASSRSNTEAFF. The rearrangement joins TRBV25-1 to TRBJ1-1; D call uncertain. The CDR3 is 12 amino acids. V was trimmed by 5 bases and J by 1 base, leaving 5 bases between them. CDR1 is MGHDK and CDR2 is SYGVNS in the germline V gene.

The CDR3 nucleotides are TGTGCCAGCAGCTTGGGGGCCGTGACTAGGACGGGCGAGCAGTACGTC. Residues: CASSLGAVTRTGEQYV. The rearrangement joins TRBV5-5 to TRBJ2-7, with D possibly matching TRBD2 (6 bases). Germline CDR1 reads SGHKS; CDR2 reads YYEKEE (reference sequence). This CDR3 region has 16 residues. The V gene lost 0 bases and the J gene lost 6 bases, with 19 bases spanning the gap.